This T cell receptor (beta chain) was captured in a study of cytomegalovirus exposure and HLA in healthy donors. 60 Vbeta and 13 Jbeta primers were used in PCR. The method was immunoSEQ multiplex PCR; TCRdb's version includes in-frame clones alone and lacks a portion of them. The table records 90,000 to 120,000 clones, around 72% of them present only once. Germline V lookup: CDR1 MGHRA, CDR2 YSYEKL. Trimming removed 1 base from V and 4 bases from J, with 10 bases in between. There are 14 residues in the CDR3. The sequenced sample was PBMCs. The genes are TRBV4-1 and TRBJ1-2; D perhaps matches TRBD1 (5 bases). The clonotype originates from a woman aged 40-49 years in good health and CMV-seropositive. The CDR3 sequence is CASSQVGTPYGYTF. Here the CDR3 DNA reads TGCGCCAGCAGCCAAGTCGGGACTCCCTATGGCTACACCTTC.